Below, 25 T cell receptor beta chains from the same sample are listed, as sequenced in a study of blood T cell repertoires in COVID-19. The table came from immunoSEQ multiplex PCR; TCRdb's copy has only in-frame clones and leaves some out. Here the sample spans over 450,000 clones, roughly 89% being singletons. The sequencing sample was made of peripheral blood. These receptors were taken from a man aged 18-30 years with COVID-19, enrolled during active disease.

The chain is built from TRBV30 and TRBJ1-2; 9 positions match TRBD1. This CDR3 contains 15 residues. V shed 3 bases and J 6 bases; nucleotides not matched to a gene: 11. The germline V gene encodes CDR1 GTSNPN and CDR2 SVGIG (reference sequence). The CDR3 DNA follows: TGTGCCTGGAGGGTAGGAACAGGGGGCGCGGATGGCTACACCTTC. Translated: CAWRVGTGGADGYTF.

CDR3 amino acids: CATQGLAGGDTQYF. In DNA form, the CDR3 reads TGCGCCACCCAGGGACTAGCGGGAGGAGATACGCAGTATTTT. The chain uses TRBV5-1 and TRBJ2-3, with 15 bases fitting TRBD2. CDR3 size: 14 residues. The germline V gene encodes CDR1 SGHRS and CDR2 YFSETQ. With 9 bases clipped from V and 5 bases from J, the junction kept 4 bases outside the gene matches.

This clone has only one observation. The gene calls are TRBV6-5 and TRBJ1-1, with D unclear. CDR3 length: 14 amino acids. V was trimmed by 2 bases and J by 1 base, leaving 8 bases between them. From germline, CDR1 is MNHEY and CDR2 SVGAGI. CDR3: CASSYNAGNTEAFF. The CDR3 DNA reads as TGTGCCAGCAGTTACAACGCCGGGAACACTGAAGCTTTCTTT.

The chain recombines TRBV4-2 with TRBJ2-5; D unclear. The V gene lost 4 bases and the J gene lost 1 base, with 10 bases spanning the gap. Germline CDR1 and CDR2: LGHNA and YNFKEQ. This CDR3 region has 14 residues. CDR3 nucleotides: TGTGCCAGCAGCCGCCTCCGAGGCCAAGAGACCCAGTACTTC. Residues: CASSRLRGQETQYF.

J is TRBJ2-1 and V is TRBV7-6; 12 nucleotides agree with TRBD2. The CDR3 is 18 amino acids. The junction had 9 bases not matched to a gene; V was cut back by 1 base and J by 5 bases. Germline CDR1 is SGHVS and CDR2 is FNYEAQ. The CDR3 reads CASSLVGNRLAGDNEQFF. CDR3 nucleotides: TGTGCCAGCAGCTTAGTAGGGAACCGACTAGCGGGGGACAATGAGCAGTTCTTC.

The chain employs TRBV2 and TRBJ2-5, with 9 bases that match TRBD1. The length of the CDR3 is 13 residues. The V gene end was trimmed by 6 bases and the J gene end by 5 bases; junction bases not matched to a gene: 4. Per the germline V gene, CDR1 is SNHLY and CDR2 is FYNNEI. The CDR3 region is CASRQGAGETQYF. The CDR3 DNA sequence: TGTGCCAGCAGACAGGGGGCGGGGGAGACCCAGTACTTC.

In this sample, this clone turned up once. The chain is built from TRBV10-1 and TRBJ2-7; D might be TRBD1 (5 bases). Germline CDR1 and CDR2: WNHNN and SYGVQD (reference sequence). This CDR3 is built from 14 residues. V lost 1 base to trimming and J lost 3 bases, with 10 bases between them. The CDR3 DNA sequence: TGCGCCAGCAGTGAGTACGTAGGGGACTACGAGCAGTACTTC. Residues: CASSEYVGDYEQYF.

The chain uses TRBV6-5 and TRBJ2-7; D is perhaps TRBD2 (6 bases). Deletions cut 7 bases from V and 2 bases from J, with 12 bases between. The germline gives CDR1 MNHEY, CDR2 SVGAGI. This CDR3 contains 13 residues. Here the CDR3 reads CASTRGEAYEQYF. The CDR3 DNA is TGTGCCAGCACCCGCGGGGAAGCCTACGAGCAGTACTTC.

The table lists this clone with a few counts. The genes are TRBV7-9 and TRBJ2-2; D is perhaps TRBD2 (5 bases). Germline V CDR1 and CDR2: SEHNR, FQNEAQ (reference sequence). This CDR3 has 15 amino acids. V dropped 6 bases and J dropped 3 bases, with 14 bases sitting between them. CDR3 sequence reads: CASSNGDYHTGELFF. The CDR3 coding sequence is TGTGCCAGCAGTAACGGAGACTACCACACCGGGGAGCTGTTTTTT. The full variable domain, completed using reference TRBV7-9 and TRBJ2-2, is DTGVSQNPRHKITKRGQNVTFRCDPISEHNRLYWYRQTLGQGPEFLTYFQNEAQLEKSRLLSDRFSAERPKGSFSTLEIQRTEQGDSAMYLCASSNGDYHTGELFFGEGSRLTVL.

This rearrangement joins TRBV12-3 or TRBV12-4 to TRBJ1-5; D possibly corresponds to TRBD1 (5 bases). The CDR3 is 13 residues long. V was pared by 7 bases and J by 6 bases, with 13 bases between. The CDR3: CASTLGVGQPQHF. CDR3 sequence (DNA): TGTGCCAGCACCCTAGGGGTCGGTCAGCCCCAGCATTTT.

Concerning this clone itself: A junction boundary mismatches the germline segment, possibly from a read error. The rearrangement uses TRBV12-5 and TRBJ2-7; 12 bases line up with TRBD2. The V gene's germline CDR1 is LGHNT and CDR2 FRNRAP. The CDR3 runs to 13 residues. CDR3 sequence: CASGLRTSGAPSW. In DNA, the CDR3 is TGTGCTAGTGGTTTGCGGACTAGCGGGGCCCCCTCCTGG.

This clone has only a few counts. DNA of the CDR3: TGTGCCAGCAGCTCTAACTTGAACACTGAAGCTTTCTTT. Translation: CASSSNLNTEAFF. V is TRBV5-4 and J is TRBJ1-1; D unresolved. The germline gives CDR1 SGHNT, CDR2 YYREEE (reference sequence). The CDR3 has 13 residues. V lost 3 bases and J lost 0, with 6 bases in between. The full variable domain, rest sourced from reference TRBV5-4 and TRBJ1-1, is ETGVTQSPTHLIKTRGQQVTLRCSSQSGHNTVSWYQQALGQGPQFIFQYYREEENGRGNFPPRFSGLQFPNYSSELNVNALELDDSALYLCASSSNLNTEAFFGQGTRLTVV.

This rearrangement joins TRBV4-1 to TRBJ2-6; 7 bases fit TRBD1. Per the germline V gene, CDR1 is MGHRA and CDR2 is YSYEKL. V gave up 5 bases and J gave up 4 bases; unmatched junction bases: 14. The CDR3 runs 18 residues. DNA of the CDR3: TGCGCCAGCAGCTACAGCGAATTACAGGGGCTGGGGGCCAACGTCCTGACTTTC. Residues: CASSYSELQGLGANVLTF.

The CDR3 DNA follows: TGTGCCAGCAGTCTAAGCTCCTACGAGCAGTACTTC. Amino acids: CASSLSSYEQYF. The chain is built from TRBV28 and TRBJ2-7; D call uncertain. The CDR3 runs to 12 residues. V was pared by 5 bases and J by 0 bases, with 5 bases between. Germline V lookup: CDR1 MDHEN, CDR2 SYDVKM.

This rearrangement joins TRBV11-3 to TRBJ2-2; a possible D gene is TRBD1 (5 bases). The CDR3 extends over 15 amino acids. Trimming cost V 5 bases and J 6 bases, with 16 bases left between them. CDR1 is SGHNT and CDR2 is YENEEA in the germline V gene. CDR3 sequence: CASSPRRSGSGELFF. The CDR3 bases are TGTGCCAGCAGCCCGAGGAGATCAGGGTCCGGGGAGCTGTTTTTT.

The V call is TRBV13, the J call TRBJ2-3; possibly TRBD1 for D (6 bases). Looked up from germline, CDR1 is PRHDT and CDR2 is FYEKMQ (reference sequence). CDR3 length equals 15 residues. The ends were cut back, 4 bases at V and 4 bases at J, with 15 bases in the middle. Here the CDR3 reads CASSSGQYPPDTQYF. As DNA, the CDR3 is TGTGCCAGCAGCTCCGGACAGTATCCGCCAGATACGCAGTATTTT.

The chain recombines TRBV19 with TRBJ1-4; D not certain. Deletions cut 8 bases from V and 0 bases from J, with 7 bases between. This CDR3 has 13 amino acids. Per the germline V gene, CDR1 is LNHDA and CDR2 is SQIVND (reference sequence). The CDR3 nucleotides are TGTGCCAGTTCCCGGGCAACTAATGAAAAACTGTTTTTT. This encodes CASSRATNEKLFF. Full variable domain (missing parts from reference TRBV19 and TRBJ1-4): DGGITQSPKYLFRKEGQNVTLSCEQNLNHDAMYWYRQDPGQGLRLIYYSQIVNDFQKGDIAEGYSVSREKKESFPLTVTSAQKNPTAFYLCASSRATNEKLFFGSGTQLSVL.

This clone was seen a handful of times. The same CDR3 is also encoded by other DNA sequences in this sample. This sequence joins TRBV30 and TRBJ2-3; 12 bases map to TRBD2. Germline V gene lookup returns CDR1 GTSNPN and CDR2 SVGIG (reference sequence). The CDR3 consists of 15 residues. Trimming took 3 bases from V and 3 from J; bases not matched to a gene: 4. The CDR3 DNA reads as TGTGCCTGGAGGTCCGGGACTAGCGGGACAGATACGCAGTATTTT. Residues: CAWRSGTSGTDTQYF. Using reference TRBV30 and TRBJ2-3 for the parts outside the CDR3, the full variable domain is SQTIHQWPATLVQPVGSPLSLECTVEGTSNPNLYWYRQAAGRGLQLLFYSVGIGQISSEVPQNLSASRPQDRQFILSSKKLLLSDSGFYLCAWRSGTSGTDTQYFGPGTRLTVL.

The V and J genes are TRBV2 and TRBJ2-1; D perhaps matches TRBD1 (5 bases). From germline, CDR1 is SNHLY and CDR2 FYNNEI. The CDR3 has 15 amino acids. V was cut by 8 bases and J by 8 bases, with 22 bases left in between. CDR3 amino acids: CASCAQGVGGYEQFF. CDR3 nucleotide sequence: TGTGCCAGCTGCGCTCAAGGGGTCGGTGGTTATGAGCAGTTCTTC.

V usage is TRBV6-6 and J usage is TRBJ1-6, with TRBD1 identical over 10 bases. With V trimmed by 2 bases and J by 7 bases, 2 bases remained unmatched. CDR1 MNHNY and CDR2 SVGAGI come from the germline V gene (reference sequence). The CDR3 totals 15 residues. CDR3 DNA: TGTGCCAGCAGTTACCGGGACAGGGGAAATTCACCCCTCCACTTT. Amino acid sequence: CASSYRDRGNSPLHF.

The chain joins TRBV27 to TRBJ1-1, with D unclear. From germline, CDR1 is MNHEY and CDR2 SMNVEV (reference sequence). CDR3 size: 14 residues. V lost 6 bases and J lost 4, with 15 bases in between. The CDR3 nucleotides are TGTGCCAGCAGCCGGGGTTCCCCGGCCACTGAAGCTTTCTTT. Translation gives CASSRGSPATEAFF.

J is TRBJ2-1 and V is TRBV7-2; 10 nucleotides match TRBD2. The CDR3 runs to 15 residues. V lost 2 bases and J lost 6; bases outside the gene matches: 4. The germline V gene has CDR1 SGHTA and CDR2 FQGNSA. CDR3 DNA sequence: TGTGCCAGCAGCTTAAAAGGACTAGCGGCCAATGAGCAGTTCTTC. Protein: CASSLKGLAANEQFF.

J is TRBJ2-1 and V is TRBV11-3; 9 bases agree with TRBD2. The CDR3 has 17 amino acids. Trimming at V came to 0 bases and at J to 7 bases, leaving 10 bases not matched to a gene. The germline V gene encodes CDR1 SGHNT and CDR2 YENEEA. CDR3 bases: TGTGCCAGCAGCTTAGAATCGTCTGGACTAGCGAATAATGAGCAGTTCTTC. It yields the protein CASSLESSGLANNEQFF.

This chain connects TRBV28 to TRBJ2-7; D is possibly TRBD2 (7 bases). V was shortened by 2 bases and J by 6 bases, with 14 bases between the two germline ends. This CDR3 spans 14 amino acids. Germline V lookup: CDR1 MDHEN, CDR2 SYDVKM. The CDR3 nucleotides read TGTGCCAGCAGTTTAAGGGGGGGCGCGGTCGAGCAGTACTTC. Translating it yields CASSLRGGAVEQYF.

This clone was recorded once. V usage is TRBV9 and J usage is TRBJ2-3, with 7 bases that match TRBD2. Trimming cost V 3 bases and J 3 bases; bases outside gene matches: 10. Per the germline V gene, CDR1 is SGDLS and CDR2 is YYNGEE. This CDR3 is 16 amino acids long. This chain's CDR3 is CASSATGASGTDTQYF. As DNA, the CDR3 is TGTGCCAGCAGCGCCACCGGGGCTAGCGGAACAGATACGCAGTATTTT. The full variable domain, with the rest looked up from reference TRBV9 and TRBJ2-3, is DSGVTQTPKHLITATGQRVTLRCSPRSGDLSVYWYQQSLDQGLQFLIQYYNGEERAKGNILERFSAQQFPDLHSELNLSSLELGDSALYFCASSATGASGTDTQYFGPGTRLTVL.